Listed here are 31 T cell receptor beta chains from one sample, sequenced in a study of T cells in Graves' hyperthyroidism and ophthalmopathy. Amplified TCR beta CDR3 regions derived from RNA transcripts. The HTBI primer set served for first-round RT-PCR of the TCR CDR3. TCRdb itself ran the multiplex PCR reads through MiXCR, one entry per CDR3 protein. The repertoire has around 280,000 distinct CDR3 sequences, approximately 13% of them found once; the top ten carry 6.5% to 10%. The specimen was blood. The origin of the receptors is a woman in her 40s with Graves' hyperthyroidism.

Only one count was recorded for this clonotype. CDR3: CASSFTALSYNEQFF. The CDR3 coding sequence is TGTGCCAGCAGTTTTACCGCTCTGAGCTACAATGAGCAGTTCTTC. The chain recombines TRBV12-3 or TRBV12-4 with TRBJ2-1; D gene ambiguous. There are 15 residues in the CDR3. Trimming shortened V by 3 bases and J by 3 bases, and 12 bases separated the two germline ends.

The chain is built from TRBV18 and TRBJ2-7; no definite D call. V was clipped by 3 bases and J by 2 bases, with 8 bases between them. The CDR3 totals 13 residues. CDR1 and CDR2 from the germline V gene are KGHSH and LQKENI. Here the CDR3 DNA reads TGTGCCAGCTCACCGGAACGGACCTACGAGCAGTACTTC. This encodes CASSPERTYEQYF.

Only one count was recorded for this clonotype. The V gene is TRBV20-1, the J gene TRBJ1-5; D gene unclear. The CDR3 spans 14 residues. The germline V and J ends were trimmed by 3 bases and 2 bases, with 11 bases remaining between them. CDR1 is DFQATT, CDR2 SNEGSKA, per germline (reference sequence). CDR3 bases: TGCAGTGCTAGTATACCGAGGGGCAATCAGCCCCAGCATTTT. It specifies CSASIPRGNQPQHF.

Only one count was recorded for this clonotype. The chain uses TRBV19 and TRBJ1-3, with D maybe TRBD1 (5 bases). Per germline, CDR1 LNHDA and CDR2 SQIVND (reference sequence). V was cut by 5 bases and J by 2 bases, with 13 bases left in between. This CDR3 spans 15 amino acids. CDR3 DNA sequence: TGTGCCAGTAGTTTTGGGGGAAGTGCTGGAAACACCATATATTTT. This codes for CASSFGGSAGNTIYF.

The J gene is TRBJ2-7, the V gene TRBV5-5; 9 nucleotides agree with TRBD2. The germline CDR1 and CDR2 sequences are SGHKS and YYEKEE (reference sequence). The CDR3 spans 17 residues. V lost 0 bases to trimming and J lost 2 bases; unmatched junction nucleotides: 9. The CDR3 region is CASSLVLAGASTYEQYF. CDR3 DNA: TGTGCCAGCAGCTTGGTACTAGCGGGTGCTTCCACCTACGAGCAGTACTTC.

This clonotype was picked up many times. The CDR3 DNA reads as TGTGCCAGCAGTCCCCCCGGGGAATCGGCCGGGGAGCTGTTTTTT. Its translation: CASSPPGESAGELFF. J is TRBJ2-2 and V is TRBV28; maybe TRBD2 (5 bases). The CDR3 covers 15 residues. Trimming shortened V by 5 bases and J by 6 bases, and 16 bases separated the two germline ends. Looked up from germline, CDR1 is MDHEN and CDR2 is SYDVKM.

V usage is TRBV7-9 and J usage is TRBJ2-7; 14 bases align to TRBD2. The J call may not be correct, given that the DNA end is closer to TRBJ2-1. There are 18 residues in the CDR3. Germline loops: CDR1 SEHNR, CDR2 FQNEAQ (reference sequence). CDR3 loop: CASSLGLAGGLSSYEQFF. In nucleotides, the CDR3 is TGTGCCAGCAGCCTAGGACTAGCGGGAGGTTTGAGCTCCTACGAGCAGTTCTTC.

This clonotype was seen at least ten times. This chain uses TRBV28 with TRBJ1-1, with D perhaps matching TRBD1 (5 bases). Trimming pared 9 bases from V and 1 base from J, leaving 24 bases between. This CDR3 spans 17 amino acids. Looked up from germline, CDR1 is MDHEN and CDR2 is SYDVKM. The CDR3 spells CASRNYRGPHENTEAFF. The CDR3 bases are TGTGCCAGTAGGAACTATAGGGGCCCCCATGAGAACACTGAAGCTTTCTTT.

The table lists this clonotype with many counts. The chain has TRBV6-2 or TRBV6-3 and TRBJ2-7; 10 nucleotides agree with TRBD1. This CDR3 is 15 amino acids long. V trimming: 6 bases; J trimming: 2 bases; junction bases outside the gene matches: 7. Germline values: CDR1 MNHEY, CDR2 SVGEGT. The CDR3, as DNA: TGTGCCAGCAGCCCCGGACAGGGGGGGACCTACGAGCAGTACTTC. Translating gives CASSPGQGGTYEQYF.

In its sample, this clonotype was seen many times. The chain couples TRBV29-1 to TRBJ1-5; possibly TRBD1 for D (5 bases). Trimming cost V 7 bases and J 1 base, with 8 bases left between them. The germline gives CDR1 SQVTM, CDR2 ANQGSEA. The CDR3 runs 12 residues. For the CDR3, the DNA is TGCAGCGCCGCAGGGAGCAATCAGCCCCAGCATTTT. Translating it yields CSAAGSNQPQHF.

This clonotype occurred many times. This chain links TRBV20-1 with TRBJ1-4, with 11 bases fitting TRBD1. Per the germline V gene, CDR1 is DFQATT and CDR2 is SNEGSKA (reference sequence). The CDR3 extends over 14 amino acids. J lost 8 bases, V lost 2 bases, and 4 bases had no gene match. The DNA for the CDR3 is TGCAGTGCTAGACCGGGACAGGGGGGCGAAAAACTGTTTTTT. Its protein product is CSARPGQGGEKLFF.

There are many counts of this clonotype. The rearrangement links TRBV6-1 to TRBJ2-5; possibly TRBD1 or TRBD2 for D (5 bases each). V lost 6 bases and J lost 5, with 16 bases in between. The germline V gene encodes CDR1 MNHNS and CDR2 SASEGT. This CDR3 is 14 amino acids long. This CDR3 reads CASSLLGVDETQYF. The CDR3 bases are TGTGCCAGCAGCCTACTGGGGGTGGACGAGACCCAGTACTTC.

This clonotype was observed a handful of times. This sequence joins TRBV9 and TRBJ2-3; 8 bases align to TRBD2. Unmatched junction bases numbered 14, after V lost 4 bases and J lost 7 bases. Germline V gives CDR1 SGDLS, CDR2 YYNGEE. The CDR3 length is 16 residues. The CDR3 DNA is TGTGCCAGCAGCCCACGGGAGGGCCTAATGGAGAATACGCAGTATTTT. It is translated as CASSPREGLMENTQYF.

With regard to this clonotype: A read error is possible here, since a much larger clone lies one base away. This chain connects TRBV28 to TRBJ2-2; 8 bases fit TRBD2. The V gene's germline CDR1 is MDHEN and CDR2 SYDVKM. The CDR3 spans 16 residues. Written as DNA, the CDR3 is TGTACCAGCATTTTAGGTGCGGGAGGGAACACCGGGGAGCTGTTTTTT. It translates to CTSILGAGGNTGELFF.

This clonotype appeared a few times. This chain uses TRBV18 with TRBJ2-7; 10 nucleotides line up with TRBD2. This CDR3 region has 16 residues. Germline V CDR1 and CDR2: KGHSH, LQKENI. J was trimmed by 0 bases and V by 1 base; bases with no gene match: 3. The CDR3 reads CASSPRTSGTSYEQYF. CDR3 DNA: TGTGCCAGCTCACCACGAACTAGCGGGACCTCCTACGAGCAGTACTTC.

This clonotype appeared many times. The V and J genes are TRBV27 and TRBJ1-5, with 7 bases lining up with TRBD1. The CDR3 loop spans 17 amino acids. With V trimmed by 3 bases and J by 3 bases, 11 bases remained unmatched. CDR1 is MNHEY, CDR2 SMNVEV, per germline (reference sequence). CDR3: CASSFTRQGSFNQPQHF. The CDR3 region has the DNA TGTGCCAGCAGTTTCACCCGACAGGGTAGTTTCAATCAGCCCCAGCATTTT.

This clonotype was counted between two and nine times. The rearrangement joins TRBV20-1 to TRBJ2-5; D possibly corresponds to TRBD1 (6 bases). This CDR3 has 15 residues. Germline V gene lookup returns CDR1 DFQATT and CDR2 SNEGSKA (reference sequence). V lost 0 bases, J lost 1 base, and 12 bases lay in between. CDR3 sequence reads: CSARDVRDIQETQYF. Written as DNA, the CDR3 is TGCAGTGCTAGAGATGTCCGGGACATCCAAGAGACCCAGTACTTC.

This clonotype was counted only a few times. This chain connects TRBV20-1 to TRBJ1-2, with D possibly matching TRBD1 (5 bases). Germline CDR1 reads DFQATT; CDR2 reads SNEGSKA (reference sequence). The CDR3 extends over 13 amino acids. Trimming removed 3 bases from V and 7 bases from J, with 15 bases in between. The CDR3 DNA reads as TGCAGTGCTAGTCGGGGGGGAAGGGCTGGCTACACCTTC. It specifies CSASRGGRAGYTF.

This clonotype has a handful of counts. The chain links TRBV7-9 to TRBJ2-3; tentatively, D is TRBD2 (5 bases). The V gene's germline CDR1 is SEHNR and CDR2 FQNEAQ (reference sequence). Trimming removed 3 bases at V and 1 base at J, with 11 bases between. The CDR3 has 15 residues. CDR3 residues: CASSFDSDGTDTQYF. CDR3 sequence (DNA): TGTGCCAGCAGCTTTGATAGCGACGGCACAGATACGCAGTATTTT.

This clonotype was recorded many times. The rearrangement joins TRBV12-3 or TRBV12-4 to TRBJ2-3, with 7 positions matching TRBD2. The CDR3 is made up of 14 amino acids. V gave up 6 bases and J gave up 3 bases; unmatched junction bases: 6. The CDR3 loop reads CASRSERETDTQYF. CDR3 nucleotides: TGTGCCAGCAGATCTGAGCGGGAAACAGATACGCAGTATTTT.

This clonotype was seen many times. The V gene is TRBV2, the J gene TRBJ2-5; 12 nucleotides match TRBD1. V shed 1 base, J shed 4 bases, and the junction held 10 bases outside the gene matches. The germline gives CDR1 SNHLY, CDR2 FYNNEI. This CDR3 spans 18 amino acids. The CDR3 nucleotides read TGTGCCAGCAGTGAAGGCATCGGGACAGGGGGCGTTGGAGAGACCCAGTACTTC. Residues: CASSEGIGTGGVGETQYF.

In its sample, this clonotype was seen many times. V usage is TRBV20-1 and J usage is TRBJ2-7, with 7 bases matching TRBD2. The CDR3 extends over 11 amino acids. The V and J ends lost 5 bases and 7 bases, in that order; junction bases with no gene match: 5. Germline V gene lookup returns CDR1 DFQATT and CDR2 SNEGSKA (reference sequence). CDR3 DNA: TGCAGTGCTGGACTAGTGGGGGAGCAGTACTTC. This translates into CSAGLVGEQYF.

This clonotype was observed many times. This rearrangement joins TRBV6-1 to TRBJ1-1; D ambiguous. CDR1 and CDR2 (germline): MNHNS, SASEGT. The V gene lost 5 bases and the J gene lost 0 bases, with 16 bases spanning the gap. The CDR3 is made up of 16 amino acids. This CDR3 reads CASSLGRGLMNTEAFF. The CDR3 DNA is TGTGCCAGCAGTCTGGGCCGTGGTCTTATGAACACTGAAGCTTTCTTT.

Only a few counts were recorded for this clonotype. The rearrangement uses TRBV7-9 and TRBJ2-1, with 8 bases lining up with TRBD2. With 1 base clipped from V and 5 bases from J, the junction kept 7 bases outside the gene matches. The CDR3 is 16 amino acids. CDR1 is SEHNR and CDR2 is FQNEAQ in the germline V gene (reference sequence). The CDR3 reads CASSLVIAGWDNEQFF. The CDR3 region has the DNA TGTGCCAGCAGCTTAGTTATAGCGGGGTGGGACAATGAGCAGTTCTTC.

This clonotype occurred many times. CDR3 DNA sequence: TGTGCCAGCAGCGCCCCTTTGGGGGGGGAAAACACTGAAGCTTTCTTT. This sequence encodes CASSAPLGGENTEAFF. This chain joins TRBV9 and TRBJ1-1; D perhaps matches TRBD1 (5 bases). Looked up from germline, CDR1 is SGDLS and CDR2 is YYNGEE. The V and J ends lost 3 bases and 2 bases respectively, with 17 bases between them. The CDR3 spans 16 residues. The full variable domain, its missing parts supplied by reference TRBV9 and TRBJ1-1, is DSGVTQTPKHLITATGQRVTLRCSPRSGDLSVYWYQQSLDQGLQFLIQYYNGEERAKGNILERFSAQQFPDLHSELNLSSLELGDSALYFCASSAPLGGENTEAFFGQGTRLTVV.

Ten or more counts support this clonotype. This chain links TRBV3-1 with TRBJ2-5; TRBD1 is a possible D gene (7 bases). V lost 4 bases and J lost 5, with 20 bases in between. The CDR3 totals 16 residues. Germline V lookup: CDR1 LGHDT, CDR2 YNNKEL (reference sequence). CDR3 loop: CASSLSGRGDRETQYF. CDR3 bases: TGTGCCAGCAGCCTTAGCGGCAGGGGGGACCGGGAGACCCAGTACTTC.

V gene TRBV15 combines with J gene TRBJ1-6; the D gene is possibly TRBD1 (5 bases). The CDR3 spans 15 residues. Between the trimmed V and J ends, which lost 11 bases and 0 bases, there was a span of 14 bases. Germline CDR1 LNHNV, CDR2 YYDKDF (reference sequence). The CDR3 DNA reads TGTGCCGCTTCGAAGGGGAGCTCCTATAATTCACCCCTCCACTTT. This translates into CAASKGSSYNSPLHF. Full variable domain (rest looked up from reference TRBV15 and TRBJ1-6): DAMVIQNPRYQVTQFGKPVTLSCSQTLNHNVMYWYQQKSSQAPKLLFHYYDKDFNNEADTPDNFQSRRPNTSFCFLDIRSPGLGDTAMYLCAASKGSSYNSPLHFGNGTRLTVT.

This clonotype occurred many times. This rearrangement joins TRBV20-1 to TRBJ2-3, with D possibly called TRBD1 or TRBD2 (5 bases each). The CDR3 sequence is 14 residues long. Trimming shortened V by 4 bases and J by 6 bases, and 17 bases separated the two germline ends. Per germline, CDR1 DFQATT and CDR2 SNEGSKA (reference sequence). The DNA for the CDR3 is TGCAGTGCTATGATCGGGACCATGCAGGATACGCAGTATTTT. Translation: CSAMIGTMQDTQYF.

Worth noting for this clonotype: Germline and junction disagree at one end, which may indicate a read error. The CDR3 DNA reads TGTGCCAGCCGACGGGACTCAAACTACGGGCAGTACTTC. Translating gives CASRRDSNYGQYF. This chain links TRBV12-3 or TRBV12-4 with TRBJ2-7, with D maybe TRBD2 (6 bases). The CDR3 contains 13 residues.

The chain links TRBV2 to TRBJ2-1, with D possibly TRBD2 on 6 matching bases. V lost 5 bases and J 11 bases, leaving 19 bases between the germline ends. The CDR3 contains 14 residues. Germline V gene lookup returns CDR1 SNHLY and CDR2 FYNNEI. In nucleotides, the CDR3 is TGTGCCAGCAGTTTAGAGGGGACTGGCAAGAAGCAGTTCTTC. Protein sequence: CASSLEGTGKKQFF. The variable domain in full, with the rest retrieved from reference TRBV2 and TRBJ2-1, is EPEVTQTPSHQVTQMGQEVILRCVPISNHLYFYWYRQILGQKVEFLVSFYNNEISEKSEIFDDQFSVERPDGSNFTLKIRSTKLEDSAMYFCASSLEGTGKKQFFGPGTRLTVL.

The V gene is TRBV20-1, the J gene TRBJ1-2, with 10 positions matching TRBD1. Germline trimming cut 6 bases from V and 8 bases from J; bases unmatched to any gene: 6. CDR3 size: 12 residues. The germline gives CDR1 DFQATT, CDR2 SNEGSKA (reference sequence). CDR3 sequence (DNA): TGCAGTGCGCCGGGACAGGGGCACGGCTACACCTTC. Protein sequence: CSAPGQGHGYTF.